This T cell receptor (beta chain) was sequenced for a study of shared clonotypes between healthy human individuals. Overall study results and limits: Sampling covered nothing but blood. Tissue TCR repertoires likely differ from those found in blood. The study drew on few donors, limiting represented genetic and exposure-history diversity.

This clone occurred once. What it recognizes is unknown. Terminally differentiated effector memory CD45RA+ cells were excluded by CCR7 positive selection of CD45RO-negative cells. Germline CDR1 reads MNHEY; CDR2 reads SVGAGI. The CDR3 is made up of 14 amino acids. Trimming left V 2 bases short and J 8 bases short, with 13 bases between. Measured with immunoSEQ multiplex PCR; TCRdb has only the in-frame clones, and not every one. The table has around 2,100,000 clones, about 95% seen once. The rearrangement links TRBV6-5 to TRBJ2-1; D perhaps matches TRBD2 (6 bases). Sequencing used naive CD8+ T cells sorted from blood. The receptor was isolated from a young man in good health. The CDR3 DNA reads TGTGCCAGCAGTTACGCCCCCGGGGGACATGAGCAGTTCTTC. This sequence encodes CASSYAPGGHEQFF.